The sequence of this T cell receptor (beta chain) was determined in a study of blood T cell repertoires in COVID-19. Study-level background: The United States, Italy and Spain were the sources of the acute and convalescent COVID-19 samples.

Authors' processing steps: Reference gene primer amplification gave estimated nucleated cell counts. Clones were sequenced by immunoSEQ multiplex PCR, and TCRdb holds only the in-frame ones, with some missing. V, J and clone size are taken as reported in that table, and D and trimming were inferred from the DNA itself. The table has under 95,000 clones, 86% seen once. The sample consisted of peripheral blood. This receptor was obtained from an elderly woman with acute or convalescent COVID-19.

CDR3 in DNA: TGTGCCAGCAGTTCCCAGTCAAGGGGCCAATTGCGCTACGAGCAGTACTTC. This codes for CASSSQSRGQLRYEQYF. This chain uses TRBV27 with TRBJ2-7; D possibly corresponds to TRBD1 (5 bases). The germline V gene encodes CDR1 MNHEY and CDR2 SMNVEV (reference sequence). This CDR3 comprises 17 residues. Trimming stripped 4 bases from V and 3 bases from J, with 22 bases between.